This T cell receptor (beta chain) was captured by sequencing in a study of blood T cell repertoires in COVID-19. Study at large: Acute-phase and convalescent COVID-19 samples originated in the United States, Italy and Spain. PBMCs, B-cell-depleted T cells, or T cells provided the cDNA or gDNA that made up the material.

Germline lookup yields CDR1 MGHRA and CDR2 YSYEKL. Trimming cost V 1 base and J 7 bases, with 11 bases left between them. The CDR3 totals 14 residues. Repertoires were generated with immunoSEQ multiplex PCR, while TCRdb's copy carries only in-frame clones and drops some. The sample has 140,000 to 150,000 clones, almost 85% seen once. The chain uses TRBV4-1 and TRBJ2-1; D is possibly TRBD1 (7 bases). Material for sequencing was PBMCs or T cells enriched from blood (not recorded which). The sequence was collected from a woman in her forties or fifties with acute COVID-19. The CDR3 protein is CASSQASGGNEQFF. DNA for the CDR3: TGCGCCAGCAGCCAAGCGTCAGGGGGGAATGAGCAGTTCTTC.